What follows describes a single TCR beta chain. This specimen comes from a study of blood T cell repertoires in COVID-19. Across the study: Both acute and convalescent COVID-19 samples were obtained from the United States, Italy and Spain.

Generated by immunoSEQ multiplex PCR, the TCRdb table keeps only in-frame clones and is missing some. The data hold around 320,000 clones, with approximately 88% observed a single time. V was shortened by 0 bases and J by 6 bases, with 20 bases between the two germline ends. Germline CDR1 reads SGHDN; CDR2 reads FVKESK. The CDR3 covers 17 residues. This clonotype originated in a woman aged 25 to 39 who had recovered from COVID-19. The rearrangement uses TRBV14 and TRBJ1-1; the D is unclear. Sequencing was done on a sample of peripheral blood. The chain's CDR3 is CASSQDRWTVLGSEAFF. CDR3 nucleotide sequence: TGTGCCAGCAGCCAAGATCGTTGGACTGTGCTTGGATCTGAAGCTTTCTTT.